These T cell receptor beta chains were read from a single sample in a study of T cell responses to AZD1222 COVID-19 vaccine. TCRdb keeps only in-frame clones here, not all; method: immunoSEQ multiplex PCR. This sample yields 80,000 or so clones, of which 65% to 80% are seen a single time; about 25% belongs to the top ten. The sample consisted of peripheral blood, taken 28 days after the second dose of the MenACWY control vaccine. Every receptor here comes from an adult who received the MenACWY meningococcal vaccine as a control. Each CDR3 is given with its conserved first and last residue. The D gene is left open where the match is weak. Only part of the rows carry a size: once, few, many, or a class if the clone is expanded.

V	J	size	D	DNA	CDR3
TRBV2	TRBJ1-3	NA	NA	TGTGCCAGCAGTGAAGAACCTCCGGGACGGTCCTCTGGAAACACCATATATTTT	CASSEEPPGRSSGNTIYF
TRBV2	TRBJ1-4	many	NA	TGTGCCAGCTCGTCTTTGGGAATCAATGAAAAACTGTTTTTT	CASSSLGINEKLFF
TRBV7-2	TRBJ1-5	NA	NA	TGTGCCAGCAGCGCATACCCCAGGCGGGGTTCGAATCAGCCCCAGCATTTT	CASSAYPRRGSNQPQHF
TRBV20-1	TRBJ1-1	NA	NA	TGCAGTGCTAGTTCAGGGGCTCGCATGAACACTGAAGCTTTCTTT	CSASSGARMNTEAFF
TRBV10-1	TRBJ1-2	NA	NA	TGCGCCAGATCCGGCGTCCATGGCTACACCTTC	CARSGVHGYTF
TRBV3-1/TRBV3-2	TRBJ2-7	NA	NA	TGTGCCAGCAGCCAAAAGGGGCCAAGTTCCTACGAGCAGTACTTC	CASSQKGPSSYEQYF
TRBV10-3	TRBJ2-1	NA	NA	TGTGCCATTGGGTGGGACTACAATGAGCAGTTCTTC	CAIGWDYNEQFF
TRBV18	TRBJ2-2	few	TRBD1	TGTGCCAGCTCACCTCGGGACAGCAGCACCGGGGAGCTGTTTTTT	CASSPRDSSTGELFF
TRBV29-1	TRBJ1-1	NA	NA	TGCAGCGTTGAGAACATGGGCACTGAAGCTTTCTTT	CSVENMGTEAFF
TRBV29-1	TRBJ1-3	NA	NA	TGCAGCGTTGTTCGGCAGGGGCTCTCTGGAAACACCATATATTTT	CSVVRQGLSGNTIYF
TRBV10-3	TRBJ1-2	NA	NA	TGTGCCATCAGTGAGCCGGGAGGATACAACCACGGCTACACCTTC	CAISEPGGYNHGYTF
TRBV6-5	TRBJ1-4	once	NA	TGTGCCAGCAAAGGCAGGGTGGGTGAAAAACTGTTTTTT	CASKGRVGEKLFF
TRBV21-1	TRBJ2-5	NA	NA	TGTGCCAGCAGACCCAGGGGGGAGACCCAGTACTTC	CASRPRGETQYF
TRBV29-1	TRBJ1-4	once	NA	TGCAGCGCCTCGGGACCTAACAATGAAAAACTGTTTTTT	CSASGPNNEKLFF
TRBV30	TRBJ1-4	NA	NA	TGTGCCTGGAGCCGTGATAATGAAAAACTGTTTTTT	CAWSRDNEKLFF
TRBV5-6	TRBJ1-3	few	TRBD1	TGTGCCAGCAGCCCGGGGACAGGGGTGCTTAGCTCTGGAAACACCATATATTTT	CASSPGTGVLSSGNTIYF
TRBV2	TRBJ2-3	NA	TRBD2	TGTGCCAGCAGGGGACTAGCGGGAGGAATAGATACGCAGTATTTT	CASRGLAGGIDTQYF
TRBV2	TRBJ2-1	NA	TRBD2	TGTGCCAGCAGAGCGGCTAGCGGGGGAGGGAATGAGCAGTTCTTC	CASRAASGGGNEQFF
TRBV6-1	TRBJ2-7	once	NA	TGTGCCAGCAGTGAGGACCGAGGGCCCTACGAGCAGTACTTC	CASSEDRGPYEQYF
TRBV19	TRBJ2-1	NA	TRBD1	TGTGCCAGTAGTGGACAGGGGGCGCGGCGGGAGCAGTTCTTC	CASSGQGARREQFF
TRBV6-1	TRBJ2-4	NA	NA	TGTGCCAGCAGTGAAGAGAGGGGAAGGTGGGGGAACATTCAGTACTTC	CASSEERGRWGNIQYF
TRBV5-1	TRBJ1-4	few	NA	TGCGCCAGCAGGGCAGGGTTCGCTAATGAAAAACTGTTTTTT	CASRAGFANEKLFF
TRBV6-6	TRBJ1-5	NA	NA	TGTGCCAGTAAGGGCAGGGGAAGCAATCAGCCCCAGCATTTT	CASKGRGSNQPQHF
TRBV10-3	TRBJ2-3	NA	NA	TGTGCCTCCAGCACTAGCACAGATACGCAGTATTTT	CASSTSTDTQYF
TRBV18	TRBJ1-1	NA	TRBD1	TGTGCCAGCTCACCACCATCTGGACAGGGGACGAGAACTGAAGCTTTCTTT	CASSPPSGQGTRTEAFF
TRBV27	TRBJ2-5	NA	TRBD2	TGTGCCAGCAGTCCCCGTGGCCTAGCGGGGCAAGAGACCCAGTACTTC	CASSPRGLAGQETQYF
TRBV30	TRBJ2-2	NA	NA	TGTGCCTGGCGGGGGTTTTACACCGGGGAGCTGTTTTTT	CAWRGFYTGELFF
TRBV28	TRBJ1-1	NA	NA	TGTGCCAGCAGCCGGACAGCTTCTGAAGCTTTCTTT	CASSRTASEAFF
TRBV4-3	TRBJ2-3	NA	TRBD2	TGCGCCAGCAGCCCGGGACTAGCGGGGAGAAGGGATACGCAGTATTTT	CASSPGLAGRRDTQYF
TRBV19	TRBJ1-2	few	NA	TGTGCCAGTAGTTCGCAGGTCGGCGGCTACACCTTC	CASSSQVGGYTF
TRBV9	TRBJ2-1	few	NA	TGTGCCAGCAGCGAGGAGGACTCGGCGGGTGAGCAGTTCTTC	CASSEEDSAGEQFF
TRBV5-6	TRBJ1-2	NA	NA	TGTGCCAGCAGCTTTAACTATGGCTACACCTTC	CASSFNYGYTF
TRBV28	TRBJ1-5	NA	TRBD1	TGTGCCGGCAAACGAACCGGGACAGGGTATCAGCCCCAGCATTTT	CAGKRTGTGYQPQHF
TRBV6-2/TRBV6-3	TRBJ1-3	NA	TRBD1	TGTGCCAGCAGCCGGGGACAGGTCCTCTCTGGAAACACCATATATTTT	CASSRGQVLSGNTIYF
TRBV29-1	TRBJ1-3	few	NA	TGCAGCGTTTACGGGAACTCTGGAAACACCATATATTTT	CSVYGNSGNTIYF
TRBV30	TRBJ1-1	NA	TRBD1	TGTGCCTTGAATAACAGGGGGTACACTGAAGCTTTCTTT	CALNNRGYTEAFF
TRBV5-1	TRBJ2-3	NA	NA	TGCGCCAGCAGCTTGGAGGGGCGAGGGACAGATACGCAGTATTTT	CASSLEGRGTDTQYF
TRBV4-3	TRBJ2-3	NA	NA	TGCGCCAGCAGCCAAGAAATTGGGGGGCCCAGCACAGATACGCAGTATTTT	CASSQEIGGPSTDTQYF
TRBV4-1	TRBJ2-1	NA	TRBD2	TGCGCCAGCAGCCAAGGGCCAGGGAGGGCAACGCGGCAGTTCTTC	CASSQGPGRATRQFF
TRBV7-3	TRBJ1-2	NA	NA	TGTGCCAGCAGCTCGACCCTAACCTGGACAGACTATGGCTACACCTTC	CASSSTLTWTDYGYTF
TRBV12-3/TRBV12-4	TRBJ1-1	NA	NA	TGTGCCAGCAGTTTAGGGTCTGAAGCTTTCTTT	CASSLGSEAFF
TRBV2	TRBJ1-5	NA	NA	TGTGCCAGCAATCTAGGGGGCAATCAGCCCCAGCATTTT	CASNLGGNQPQHF
TRBV10-3	TRBJ2-2	NA	NA	TGTGCCATCAAACCGGACTATCCCACCGGGGAGCTGTTTTTT	CAIKPDYPTGELFF
TRBV18	TRBJ2-5	NA	NA	TGTGCCAGCTCATCCCACGGAGGATACGAAGAGACCCAGTACTTC	CASSSHGGYEETQYF
TRBV6-6	TRBJ1-5	NA	TRBD1	TGTGCCAGCGTATCCAGGGGGGACAATCAGCCCCAGCATTTT	CASVSRGDNQPQHF
TRBV28	TRBJ2-7	NA	TRBD2	TGTGCCAGCAGTTTAGGGGGGGGCGAGCAGTACTTC	CASSLGGGEQYF
TRBV11-2	TRBJ2-4	NA	NA	TGTGCCAGCAGCTCCCTTACAGCTTTAGCCAAAAACATTCAGTACTTC	CASSSLTALAKNIQYF
TRBV12-3/TRBV12-4	TRBJ2-1	few	NA	TGTGCCAGCAGTTTAGAAGTAAGCAATGAGCAGTTCTTC	CASSLEVSNEQFF
TRBV5-6	TRBJ1-2	NA	NA	TGTGCCAGCAGCTTGAATCAGTTATATGGCTACACCTTC	CASSLNQLYGYTF
TRBV7-2	TRBJ2-1	NA	TRBD1	TGTGCCAGCAGCCGTTACAGGGGGGTTCACAATGAGCAGTTCTTC	CASSRYRGVHNEQFF
TRBV3-1/TRBV3-2	TRBJ2-3	NA	TRBD2	TGTGCCAGCAGCCGGGAAGGGACTAGCGGTTCAGATACGCAGTATTTT	CASSREGTSGSDTQYF
TRBV5-6	TRBJ1-1	NA	NA	TGTGCCAGCAGCTTGGGCCTTCAGGGTCGCAGGGAAGCTTTCTTT	CASSLGLQGRREAFF
TRBV28	TRBJ1-1	NA	NA	TGTGCCTCGGGGGGGGCTTTCTTT	CASGGAFF
TRBV24-1	TRBJ1-5	NA	NA	TGTGCCACCAGTGGATTGGACAGAAATCAGCCCCAGCATTTT	CATSGLDRNQPQHF
TRBV7-9	TRBJ1-4	NA	TRBD1	TGTGCCAGCAGCTTAGGCGGGACAGCTAATGAAAAACTGTTTTTT	CASSLGGTANEKLFF
TRBV7-2	TRBJ2-5	NA	NA	TGTGCCAGCAGCTTACTCCTTGGGGGCTCGGGGGAGACCCAGTACTTC	CASSLLLGGSGETQYF
TRBV2	TRBJ2-2	once	NA	TGTGCCAGCAGTGCGGCCAGGGGTGGCACCGGGGAGCTGTTTTTT	CASSAARGGTGELFF
TRBV30	TRBJ1-2	once	NA	TGTGCCTGGGTTGTGGGGTCGGGGAACTATGGCTACACCTTC	CAWVVGSGNYGYTF
TRBV7-2	TRBJ2-7	few	TRBD1	TGTGCCAGCAGCTGGGGACAGGGCTCCTACGAGCAGTACTTC	CASSWGQGSYEQYF
TRBV18	TRBJ1-1	NA	TRBD1	TGTGCCAGCTCACCACCTTCGACAGGGCGAAAGACTGAAGCTTTCTTT	CASSPPSTGRKTEAFF